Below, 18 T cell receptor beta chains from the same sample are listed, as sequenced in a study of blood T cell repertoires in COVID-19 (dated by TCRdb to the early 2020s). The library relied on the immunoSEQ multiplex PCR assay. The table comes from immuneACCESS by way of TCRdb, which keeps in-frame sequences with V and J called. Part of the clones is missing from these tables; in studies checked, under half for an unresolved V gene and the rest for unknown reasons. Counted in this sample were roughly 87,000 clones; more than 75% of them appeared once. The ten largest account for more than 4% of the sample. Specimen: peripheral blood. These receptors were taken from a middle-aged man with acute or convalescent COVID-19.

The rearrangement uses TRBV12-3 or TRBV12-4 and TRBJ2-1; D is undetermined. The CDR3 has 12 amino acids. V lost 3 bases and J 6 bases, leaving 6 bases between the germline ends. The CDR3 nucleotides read TGTGCCAGCAGTTTGGTTAGCAATGAGCAGTTCTTC. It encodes CASSLVSNEQFF.

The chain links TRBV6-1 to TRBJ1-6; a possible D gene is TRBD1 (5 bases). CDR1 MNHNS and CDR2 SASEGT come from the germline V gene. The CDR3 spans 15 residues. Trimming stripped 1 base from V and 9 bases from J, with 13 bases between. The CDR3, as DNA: TGTGCCAGCAGTGAAGGGGGGGGTTGGGGTTCACCCCTCCACTTT. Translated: CASSEGGGWGSPLHF.

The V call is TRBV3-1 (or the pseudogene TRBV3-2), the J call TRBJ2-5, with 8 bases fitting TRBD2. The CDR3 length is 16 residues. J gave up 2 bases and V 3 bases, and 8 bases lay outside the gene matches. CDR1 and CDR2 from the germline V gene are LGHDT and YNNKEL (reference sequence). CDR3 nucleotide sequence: TGTGCCAGCAGCCACCGCGGGGGGCGGAGGCAAGAGACCCAGTACTTC. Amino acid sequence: CASSHRGGRRQETQYF.

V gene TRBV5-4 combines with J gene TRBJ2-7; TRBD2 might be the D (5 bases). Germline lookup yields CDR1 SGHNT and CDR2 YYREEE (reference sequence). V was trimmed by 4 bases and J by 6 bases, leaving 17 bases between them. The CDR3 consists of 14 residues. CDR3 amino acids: CASSIKLTMSEQYF. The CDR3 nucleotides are TGTGCCAGCAGCATAAAATTGACTATGTCCGAGCAGTACTTC.

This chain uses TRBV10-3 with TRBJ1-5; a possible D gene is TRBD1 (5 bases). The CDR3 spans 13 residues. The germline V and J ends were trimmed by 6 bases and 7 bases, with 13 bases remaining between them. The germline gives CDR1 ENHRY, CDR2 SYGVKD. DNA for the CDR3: TGTGCCATCAGGGACAACGAAGACCAGCCCCAGCATTTT. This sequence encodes CAIRDNEDQPQHF.

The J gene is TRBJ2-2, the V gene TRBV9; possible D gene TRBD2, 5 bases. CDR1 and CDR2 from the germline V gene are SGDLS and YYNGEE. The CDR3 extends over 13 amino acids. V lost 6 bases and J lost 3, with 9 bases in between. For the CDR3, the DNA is TGTGCCAGCACCCCGAGGGACACCGGGGAGCTGTTTTTT. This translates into CASTPRDTGELFF.

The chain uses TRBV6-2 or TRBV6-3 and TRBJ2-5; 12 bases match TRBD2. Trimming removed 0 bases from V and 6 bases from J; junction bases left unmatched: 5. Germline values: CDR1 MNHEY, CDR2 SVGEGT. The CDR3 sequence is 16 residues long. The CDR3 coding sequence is TGTGCCAGCAGTTACTCGCTAGCGGGGGGGAAAAAGACCCAGTACTTC. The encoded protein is CASSYSLAGGKKTQYF.

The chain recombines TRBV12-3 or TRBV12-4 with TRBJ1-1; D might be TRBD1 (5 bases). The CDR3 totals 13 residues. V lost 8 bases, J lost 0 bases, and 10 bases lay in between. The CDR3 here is CASVQGMNTEAFF. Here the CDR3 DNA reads TGTGCCAGCGTGCAGGGAATGAACACTGAAGCTTTCTTT.

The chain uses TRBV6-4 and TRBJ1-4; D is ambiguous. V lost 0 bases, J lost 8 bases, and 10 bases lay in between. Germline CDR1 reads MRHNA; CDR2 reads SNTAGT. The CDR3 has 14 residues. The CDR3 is CASSDSARGEKLFF. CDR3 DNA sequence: TGTGCCAGCAGTGACTCGGCTCGAGGGGAAAAACTGTTTTTT.

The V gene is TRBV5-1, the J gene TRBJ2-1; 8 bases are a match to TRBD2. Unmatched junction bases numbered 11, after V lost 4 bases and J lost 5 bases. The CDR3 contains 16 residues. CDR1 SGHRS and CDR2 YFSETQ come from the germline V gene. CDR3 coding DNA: TGCGCCAGCAGCCCAGCGGGGGAGGACCCCCACAATGAGCAGTTCTTC. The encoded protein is CASSPAGEDPHNEQFF. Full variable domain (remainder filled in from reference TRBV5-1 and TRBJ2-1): KAGVTQTPRYLIKTRGQQVTLSCSPISGHRSVSWYQQTPGQGLQFLFEYFSETQRNKGNFPGRFSGRQFSNSRSEMNVSTLELGDSALYLCASSPAGEDPHNEQFFGPGTRLTVL.

The CDR3 reads CASSPRTSGGTTNSQYF. In DNA form, the CDR3 reads TGCGCCAGCAGTCCCCGGACTAGCGGGGGGACTACTAATTCGCAGTATTTT. This chain joins TRBV23-1 and TRBJ2-3, with 14 bases aligning to TRBD2. TRBV23-1 is noted as an ORF with a role that remains uncertain. This CDR3 contains 17 residues. The V gene end was trimmed by 4 bases and the J gene end by 10 bases; junction bases not matched to a gene: 13.

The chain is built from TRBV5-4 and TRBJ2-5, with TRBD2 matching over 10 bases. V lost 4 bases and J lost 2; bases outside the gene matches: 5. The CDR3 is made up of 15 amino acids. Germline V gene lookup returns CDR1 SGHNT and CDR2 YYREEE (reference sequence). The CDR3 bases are TGTGCCAGCAGCCCGACTAGCGGGTTACAAGAGACCCAGTACTTC. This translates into CASSPTSGLQETQYF.

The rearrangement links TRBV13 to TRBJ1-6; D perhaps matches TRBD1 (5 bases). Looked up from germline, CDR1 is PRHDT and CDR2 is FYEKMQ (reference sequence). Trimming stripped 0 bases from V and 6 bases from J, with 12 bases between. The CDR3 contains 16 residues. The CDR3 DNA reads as TGTGCCAGCAGCTTAGGATGGCAGGGTTTTAATTCACCCCTCCACTTT. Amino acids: CASSLGWQGFNSPLHF.

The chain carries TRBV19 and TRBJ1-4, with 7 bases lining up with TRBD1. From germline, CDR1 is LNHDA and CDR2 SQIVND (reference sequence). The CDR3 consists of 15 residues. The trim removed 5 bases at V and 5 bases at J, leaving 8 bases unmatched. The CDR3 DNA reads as TGTGCCAGTAGTCAAAACAGGGGCGAGAATGAAAAACTGTTTTTT. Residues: CASSQNRGENEKLFF.

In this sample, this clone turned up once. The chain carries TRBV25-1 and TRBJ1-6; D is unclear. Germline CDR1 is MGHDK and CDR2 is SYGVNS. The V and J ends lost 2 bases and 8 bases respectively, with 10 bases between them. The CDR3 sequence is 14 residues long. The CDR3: CASSESLRDSPLHF. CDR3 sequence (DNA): TGTGCCAGCAGTGAAAGCCTTCGGGATTCACCCCTCCACTTT.

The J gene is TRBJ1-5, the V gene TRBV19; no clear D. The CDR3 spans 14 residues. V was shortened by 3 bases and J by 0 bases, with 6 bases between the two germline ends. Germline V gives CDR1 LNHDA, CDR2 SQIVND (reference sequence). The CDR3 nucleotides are TGTGCCAGTAGTATTTATCGTAGCAATCAGCCCCAGCATTTT. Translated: CASSIYRSNQPQHF.

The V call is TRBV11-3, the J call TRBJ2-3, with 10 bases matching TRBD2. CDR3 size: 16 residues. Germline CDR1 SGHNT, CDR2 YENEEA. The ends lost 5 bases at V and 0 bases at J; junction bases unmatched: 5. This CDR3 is CASSPGTSVSTDTQYF. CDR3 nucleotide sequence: TGTGCCAGCAGCCCGGGGACTAGCGTAAGCACAGATACGCAGTATTTT.

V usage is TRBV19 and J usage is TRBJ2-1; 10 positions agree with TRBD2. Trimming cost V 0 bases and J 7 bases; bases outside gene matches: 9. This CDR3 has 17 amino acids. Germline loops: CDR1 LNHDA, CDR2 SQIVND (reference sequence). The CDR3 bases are TGTGCCAGTAGTATAGATCAGCGGGGGGGCCTCGATAATGAGCAGTTCTTC. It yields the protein CASSIDQRGGLDNEQFF.